This TCR beta chain stems from a study of beta chain features in type 1 diabetes. Overall study findings and caveats: When Type 1 diabetes patients were examined, their TCRB CDR3s proved moderately but significantly shorter in all four CD4+ subsets.

A word on this clone: Antigen unknown.

Reverse transcribing all isolated RNA meant expressed TCRB transcripts were sequenced. The average output of naive, central memory and regulatory T cell samples was about 3.57 million reads. Sequencing was performed with immunoSEQ multiplex PCR; in TCRdb, only in-frame clones are kept and a portion is missing. The sample records 300,000 or so clones, around 9.3% being singletons. CDR1 SGHRS and CDR2 YFSETQ come from the germline V gene. Deletions cut 4 bases from V and 6 bases from J, with 13 bases between. CDR3 length: 13 residues. The clonotype was recovered from a man between 25 and 39 years old with type 1 diabetes. Sequencing was carried out using central memory CD4+ T cells from blood. The chain employs TRBV5-1 and TRBJ1-2; possible D gene TRBD1, 6 bases. The CDR3 sequence is CASSPDRGHGYTF. CDR3 nucleotides: TGCGCCAGCAGCCCGGACCGGGGGCATGGCTACACCTTC.